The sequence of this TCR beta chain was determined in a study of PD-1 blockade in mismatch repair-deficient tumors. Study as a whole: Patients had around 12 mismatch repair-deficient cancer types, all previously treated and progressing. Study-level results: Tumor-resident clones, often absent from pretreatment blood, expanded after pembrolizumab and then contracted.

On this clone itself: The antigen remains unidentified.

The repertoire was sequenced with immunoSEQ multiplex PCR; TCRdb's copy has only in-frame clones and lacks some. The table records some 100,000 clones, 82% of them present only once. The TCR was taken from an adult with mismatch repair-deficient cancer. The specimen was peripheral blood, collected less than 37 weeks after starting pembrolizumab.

CDR3 sequence: CASSPGVSDEQFF. In DNA, the CDR3 is TGCGCCAGCAGCCCAGGCGTATCGGACGAGCAGTTCTTC. The chain is built from TRBV5-1 and TRBJ2-1; D remains ambiguous. Germline V gives CDR1 SGHRS, CDR2 YFSETQ. Trimming removed 4 bases at V and 10 bases at J, with 15 bases between. This CDR3 contains 13 residues.